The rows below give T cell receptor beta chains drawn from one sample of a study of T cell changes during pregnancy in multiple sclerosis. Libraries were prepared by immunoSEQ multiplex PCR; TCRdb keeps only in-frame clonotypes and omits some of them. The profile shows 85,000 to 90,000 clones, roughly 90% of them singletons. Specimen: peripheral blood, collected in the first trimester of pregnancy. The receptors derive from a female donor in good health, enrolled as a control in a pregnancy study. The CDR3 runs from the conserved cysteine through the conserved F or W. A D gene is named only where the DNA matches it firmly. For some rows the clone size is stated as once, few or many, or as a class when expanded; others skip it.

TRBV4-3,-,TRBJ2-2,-,CASSAILIAGNTGELFF,TGCGCCAGCAGCGCAATCCTGATAGCTGGGAACACCGGGGAGCTGTTTTTT
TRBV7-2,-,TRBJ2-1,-,CASSSRRGVEQFF,TGTGCCAGCAGCTCAAGACGGGGAGTTGAGCAGTTCTTC
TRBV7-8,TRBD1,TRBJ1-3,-,CASSQRQGLSGNTIYF,TGTGCCAGCAGCCAACGACAGGGGCTGTCCGGAAACACCATATATTTT
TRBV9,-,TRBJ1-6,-,CASRESNNNSPLHF,TGTGCCAGCAGGGAGAGCAACAATAATTCACCCCTCCACTTT
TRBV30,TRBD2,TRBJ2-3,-,CAWTSSGNTDTQYF,TGTGCCTGGACTTCTAGCGGAAACACAGATACGCAGTATTTT
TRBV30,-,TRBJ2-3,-,CAWSLGLSTDTQYF,TGTGCCTGGAGTCTGGGCCTTAGCACAGATACGCAGTATTTT
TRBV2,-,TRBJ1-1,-,CASREARGGEAFF,TGTGCCAGCAGAGAAGCCCGAGGGGGTGAAGCTTTCTTT
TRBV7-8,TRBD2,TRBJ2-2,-,CASSLGLAGGPELFF,TGTGCCAGCAGCCTGGGACTAGCGGGGGGACCCGAGCTGTTTTTT
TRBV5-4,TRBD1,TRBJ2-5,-,CASSSTGGEETQYF,TGTGCCAGCAGCTCGACAGGGGGAGAAGAGACCCAGTACTTC
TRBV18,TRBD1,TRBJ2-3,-,CASSPPTGHPTDTQYF,TGTGCCAGCTCACCGCCGACAGGGCACCCCACAGATACGCAGTATTTT
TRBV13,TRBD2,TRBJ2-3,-,CASSLGAWAGGTDTQYF,TGTGCCAGCAGCTTAGGGGCTTGGGCGGGGGGCACAGATACGCAGTATTTT
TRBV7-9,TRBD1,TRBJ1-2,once,CASSRQGDGGYTF,TGTGCCAGCAGCCGACAGGGAGATGGTGGCTACACCTTC
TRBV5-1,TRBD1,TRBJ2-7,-,CASSFEPGQRYEQYF,TGCGCCAGCAGCTTTGAACCGGGACAGAGATACGAGCAGTACTTC
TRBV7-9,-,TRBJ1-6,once,CASSPEGLHSPLHF,TGTGCCAGCAGCCCCGAGGGTTTGCATTCACCCCTCCACTTT
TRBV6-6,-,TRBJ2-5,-,CASRNFGQTQETQYF,TGTGCCAGCAGAAATTTTGGGCAGACCCAAGAGACCCAGTACTTC
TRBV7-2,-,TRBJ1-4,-,CASSLGLSRVSEKLFF,TGTGCCAGCAGCTTAGGCCTGTCCCGGGTTAGTGAAAAACTGTTTTTT
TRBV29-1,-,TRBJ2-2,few,CSVWSLSGVRSTGELFF,TGCAGCGTTTGGTCGCTGTCAGGGGTAAGAAGCACCGGGGAGCTGTTTTTT
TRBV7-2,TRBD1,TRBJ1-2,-,CASSLGKVAGQVNYGYTF,TGTGCCAGCAGCTTAGGAAAAGTTGCGGGACAGGTGAACTATGGCTACACCTTC
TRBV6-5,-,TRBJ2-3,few,CASSRGILNADTQYF,TGTGCCAGCAGTCGCGGGATTCTTAATGCGGATACGCAGTATTTT
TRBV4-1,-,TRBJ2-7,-,CASSRGSSYEQYF,TGCGCCAGCAGCCGCGGAAGCTCCTACGAGCAGTACTTC
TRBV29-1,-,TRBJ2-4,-,CSVASGQGINPLAKNIQYF,TGCAGCGTTGCTTCGGGGCAGGGGATAAACCCTCTAGCCAAAAACATTCAGTACTTC
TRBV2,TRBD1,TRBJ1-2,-,CASSVGQGADGYTF,TGTGCCAGCAGCGTGGGACAGGGGGCTGACGGCTACACCTTC
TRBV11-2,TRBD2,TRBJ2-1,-,CASSLEGGGNEQFF,TGTGCCAGCAGCTTAGAGGGGGGGGGAAATGAGCAGTTCTTC
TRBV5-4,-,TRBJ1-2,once,CASSLEGVGYTF,TGTGCCAGCAGCTTGGAAGGGGTCGGCTACACCTTC
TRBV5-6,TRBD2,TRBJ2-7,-,CASSLAGGPWEQYF,TGTGCCAGCAGCTTAGCGGGGGGGCCGTGGGAGCAGTACTTC
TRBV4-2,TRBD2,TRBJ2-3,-,CASSQGRGGHTDTQYF,TGTGCCAGCAGCCAAGGGCGCGGGGGGCACACAGATACGCAGTATTTT
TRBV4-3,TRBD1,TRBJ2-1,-,CASSQEDRGDNEQFF,TGCGCCAGCAGCCAGGAGGACAGGGGGGACAATGAGCAGTTCTTC
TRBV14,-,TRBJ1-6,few,CASSKGGSSYNSPLHF,TGTGCCAGCAGCAAGGGAGGCAGCTCCTATAATTCACCCCTCCACTTT
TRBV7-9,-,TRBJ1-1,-,CASSFPTVSTEAFF,TGTGCCAGCAGCTTCCCGACAGTAAGCACTGAAGCTTTCTTT
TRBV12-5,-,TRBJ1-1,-,CASGLTGNTEAFF,TGTGCTAGTGGGCTTACAGGGAACACTGAAGCTTTCTTT
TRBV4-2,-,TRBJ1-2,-,CASSQTVGRLYGYTF,TGTGCCAGCAGCCAGACTGTAGGGAGATTGTATGGCTACACCTTC
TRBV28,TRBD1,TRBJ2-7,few,CASSSWTGAIYEQYF,TGTGCCAGCAGTTCTTGGACAGGGGCCATTTACGAGCAGTACTTC
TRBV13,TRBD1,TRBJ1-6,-,CASKGAGGYNSPLHF,TGTGCCAGCAAGGGGGCAGGGGGTTATAATTCACCCCTCCACTTT
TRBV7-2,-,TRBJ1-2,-,CASSLARENYGYTF,TGTGCCAGCAGCTTAGCCCGGGAGAACTATGGCTACACCTTC
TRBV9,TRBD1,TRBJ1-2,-,CASSPVDRDVYGYTF,TGTGCCAGCAGCCCCGTGGACAGGGACGTATATGGCTACACCTTC
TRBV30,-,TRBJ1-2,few,CAWRPRGGSSHTF,TGTGCCTGGAGGCCCCGCGGGGGCAGTTCCCACACCTTC
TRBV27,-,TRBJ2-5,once,CASSLSRAAGETQYF,TGTGCCAGCAGTTTATCGAGAGCAGCGGGAGAGACCCAGTACTTC